Below, one T cell receptor beta chain is given with its context. Authors' processing steps: Cell counts per sample came from amplifying reference gene primers. Sequencing used immunoSEQ multiplex PCR; TCRdb keeps in-frame clones, though not all of them. The V and J calls and the clone size are those of that table, but D and trimming were determined from the DNA. This sample has about 95,000 clones, with 70% to 85% found just once. This specimen comes from a study of blood T cell repertoires in COVID-19. Study details: From the United States, Italy and Spain came samples of acute and convalescent COVID-19. In each case, the material was cDNA or gDNA derived from T cells, B-cell-depleted T cells, or PBMCs.

This CDR3 contains 14 residues. V lost 8 bases and J lost 0, with 13 bases in between. Germline V gene data show CDR1 as SNHLY and CDR2 as FYNNEI. This TCR derives from a human donor in a cohort sampled during active COVID-19. The chain combines TRBV2 with TRBJ2-5, with D possibly being TRBD2 (6 bases). Sequencing was performed on peripheral blood. Here the CDR3 DNA reads TGTGCCAGCCGGGCGGGACGGAACCAAGAGACCCAGTACTTC. Protein: CASRAGRNQETQYF.